The rows below give T cell receptor beta chains drawn from one sample of a study of blood T cell repertoires in COVID-19. Method: immunoSEQ multiplex PCR; TCRdb's copy keeps in-frame clones and lacks some. Counted here are fewer than 110,000 clones, approximately 91% occurring once; the ten biggest clones make up 15% to 20%. The sample comprised peripheral blood. The receptors derive from a middle-aged man with acute or convalescent COVID-19. Both conserved end residues are part of each CDR3. Each record gives: clone size, J gene, V gene, D gene, CDR3 protein, CDR3 DNA. The D gene is left open where the match is weak. The size entry is marked missing in some rows and otherwise reads once, few, many or a size class.

clone size: .
J gene: TRBJ1-2
V gene: TRBV3-1/TRBV3-2
D gene: TRBD1
CDR3 protein: CASSQGTGGGYTF
CDR3 DNA: TGTGCCAGCAGCCAAGGGACAGGGGGCGGCTACACCTTC

clone size: .
J gene: TRBJ1-4
V gene: TRBV2
D gene: .
CDR3 protein: CASSGSLATRKMVFF
CDR3 DNA: TGTGCCAGCAGTGGTTCGTTGGCAACCCGAAAAATGGTGTTTTTT

clone size: few
J gene: TRBJ2-7
V gene: TRBV14
D gene: .
CDR3 protein: CASSQDLYEQYF
CDR3 DNA: TGTGCCAGCAGCCAAGATCTTTACGAGCAGTACTTC

clone size: .
J gene: TRBJ2-7
V gene: TRBV15
D gene: .
CDR3 protein: CATSRDYSDHEQYF
CDR3 DNA: TGTGCCACCAGCAGAGATTATTCAGATCACGAGCAGTACTTC

clone size: .
J gene: TRBJ1-6
V gene: TRBV3-1/TRBV3-2
D gene: .
CDR3 protein: CASSQMSTGTSPLHF
CDR3 DNA: TGTGCCAGCAGCCAAATGTCAACAGGGACTTCACCCCTCCACTTT

clone size: .
J gene: TRBJ2-2
V gene: TRBV5-5
D gene: .
CDR3 protein: CASSTRGADTGELFF
CDR3 DNA: TGTGCCAGCAGCACCCGGGGGGCCGACACCGGGGAGCTGTTTTTT

clone size: .
J gene: TRBJ1-1
V gene: TRBV19
D gene: TRBD1
CDR3 protein: CASQHWTGGTPNTEAFF
CDR3 DNA: TGTGCCAGTCAACATTGGACAGGGGGCACCCCAAACACTGAAGCTTTCTTT

clone size: .
J gene: TRBJ1-6
V gene: TRBV20-1
D gene: .
CDR3 protein: CSATESSYNSPLHF
CDR3 DNA: TGCAGTGCTACTGAGAGCTCCTATAATTCACCCCTCCACTTT

clone size: .
J gene: TRBJ2-1
V gene: TRBV6-5
D gene: .
CDR3 protein: CASKKQQNNEQFF
CDR3 DNA: TGTGCCAGCAAAAAACAGCAAAACAATGAGCAGTTCTTC

clone size: .
J gene: TRBJ2-1
V gene: TRBV6-5
D gene: .
CDR3 protein: CASSYSGRGAPNEQFF
CDR3 DNA: TGTGCCAGCAGTTACTCGGGTCGGGGGGCGCCAAATGAGCAGTTCTTC

clone size: .
J gene: TRBJ1-1
V gene: TRBV5-1
D gene: TRBD1
CDR3 protein: CASKDRVNGNTEAFF
CDR3 DNA: TGCGCCAGCAAAGACAGGGTTAATGGGAACACTGAAGCTTTCTTT

clone size: .
J gene: TRBJ2-6
V gene: TRBV27
D gene: .
CDR3 protein: CASSLRISGANVLTF
CDR3 DNA: TGTGCCAGCAGTTTGCGGATCTCTGGGGCCAACGTCCTGACTTTC

clone size: .
J gene: TRBJ1-3
V gene: TRBV11-3
D gene: TRBD1
CDR3 protein: CASSPGQGPGNTIYF
CDR3 DNA: TGTGCCAGCAGCCCTGGACAGGGCCCTGGAAACACCATATATTTT

clone size: .
J gene: TRBJ2-5
V gene: TRBV5-6
D gene: .
CDR3 protein: CASSLAGRGPNQETQYF
CDR3 DNA: TGTGCCAGCAGCTTGGCCGGCAGAGGGCCAAACCAAGAGACCCAGTACTTC

clone size: once
J gene: TRBJ1-1
V gene: TRBV10-3
D gene: .
CDR3 protein: CAISERTEAFF
CDR3 DNA: TGTGCCATCAGTGAAAGAACAGAAGCTTTCTTT